These 22 T cell receptor beta chains were sequenced from one sample in a study of control samples from healthy donors and cancer patients. TCRdb's table, derived via immunoSEQ multiplex PCR, lists solely in-frame clones and lacks some. The table has fewer than 200,000 clones, 96% seen once; the top ten hold around 0.92%. Sequenced input: blood. All receptors come from a woman in her thirties in good health.

This chain uses TRBV18 with TRBJ2-5; 8 bases fit TRBD1. The junction had 10 bases not matched to a gene; V was cut back by 2 bases and J by 5 bases. Germline-derived CDR1 and CDR2 are KGHSH and LQKENI. The CDR3 sequence is 16 residues long. CDR3 nucleotide sequence: TGTGCCAGCTCACCAAGCAGGAGGACAGGGAGGGAGACCCAGTACTTC. It translates to CASSPSRRTGRETQYF.

The chain joins TRBV15 to TRBJ1-1, with D perhaps matching TRBD1 (6 bases). Germline V gives CDR1 LNHNV, CDR2 YYDKDF (reference sequence). V lost 1 base and J lost 0, with 12 bases in between. The CDR3 contains 16 residues. The CDR3 DNA follows: TGTGCCACCAGCAGAGTATGGGGGGCTCTGAACACTGAAGCTTTCTTT. As protein: CATSRVWGALNTEAFF.

This clone is a singleton in its sample. The genes are TRBV27 and TRBJ1-2; TRBD1 matches 10 bases. Unmatched junction bases numbered 15, after V lost 4 bases and J lost 7 bases. CDR1 is MNHEY and CDR2 is SMNVEV in the germline V gene (reference sequence). The CDR3 has 17 amino acids. The CDR3 DNA sequence: TGTGCCAGCAGTTCCGTCGGGACAGGGGCGTCAAGAGGTGGCTACACCTTC. Protein sequence: CASSSVGTGASRGGYTF.

The gene calls are TRBV19 and TRBJ1-1; D remains ambiguous. The ends were cut back, 3 bases at V and 1 base at J, with 15 bases in the middle. Germline CDR1 LNHDA, CDR2 SQIVND (reference sequence). The CDR3 length is 16 residues. The CDR3 spells CASSMERGLPNTEAFF. DNA of the CDR3: TGTGCCAGTAGTATGGAGAGAGGGCTGCCGAACACTGAAGCTTTCTTT.

The chain couples TRBV30 to TRBJ2-7, with a tentative D call TRBD2 (6 bases). The V end was cut by 2 bases, the J end by 2 bases, with 13 bases between. CDR3 size: 14 residues. Germline CDR1 GTSNPN, CDR2 SVGIG (reference sequence). The CDR3 is CAWSRSGYAYEQYF. The CDR3 DNA is TGTGCCTGGAGTCGTAGCGGTTACGCCTACGAGCAGTACTTC.

The chain combines TRBV28 with TRBJ1-2; D is undetermined. Germline V gene sequence: CDR1 MDHEN, CDR2 SYDVKM. CDR3 length: 13 amino acids. Between the trimmed V and J ends, which lost 6 bases and 4 bases, there was a span of 12 bases. The CDR3 DNA reads TGTGCCAGCAGCCAAACAGACTTCTATGGCTACACCTTC. Residues: CASSQTDFYGYTF.

A single count supports this clone. The chain recombines TRBV19 with TRBJ1-1, with a possible D match to TRBD1 (6 bases). Trimming removed 4 bases at V and 5 bases at J, with 8 bases between. Germline lookup yields CDR1 LNHDA and CDR2 SQIVND (reference sequence). The CDR3 length is 12 residues. This chain's CDR3 is CASSTGETEAFF. The CDR3 nucleotides are TGTGCCAGTAGTACAGGGGAAACTGAAGCTTTCTTT. Based on the CDR3 plus reference TRBV19 and TRBJ1-1, the full variable domain is DGGITQSPKYLFRKEGQNVTLSCEQNLNHDAMYWYRQDPGQGLRLIYYSQIVNDFQKGDIAEGYSVSREKKESFPLTVTSAQKNPTAFYLCASSTGETEAFFGQGTRLTVV.

The chain is built from TRBV3-1 (or the pseudogene TRBV3-2) and TRBJ2-5; D may correspond to TRBD1 or TRBD2 (5 bases each). V lost 3 bases, J lost 4 bases, and 18 bases lay in between. The CDR3 loop spans 16 amino acids. The germline CDR1 and CDR2 sequences are LGHDT and YNNKEL (reference sequence). The CDR3 bases are TGTGCCAGCAGCCAGGCCCGGGGCCTGAGGGTAGAGACCCAGTACTTC. Translation gives CASSQARGLRVETQYF.

V usage is TRBV30 and J usage is TRBJ2-7, with D perhaps TRBD1 (6 bases). The CDR3 sequence is 14 residues long. V lost 5 bases to trimming and J lost 1 base, with 15 bases between them. Per germline, CDR1 GTSNPN and CDR2 SVGIG (reference sequence). The CDR3 loop is CAWGTRGRSYEQYF. The CDR3 nucleotides are TGTGCCTGGGGGACCAGGGGTCGATCCTACGAGCAGTACTTC.

The gene calls are TRBV7-3 and TRBJ2-7; D perhaps matches TRBD2 (6 bases). Deletions cut 4 bases from V and 3 bases from J, with 13 bases between. The germline V gene encodes CDR1 SGHTA and CDR2 FQGTGA. The CDR3 runs to 14 residues. Here the CDR3 reads CASSSSRGIYEQYF. CDR3 in DNA: TGTGCCAGCAGCTCATCCCGGGGGATCTACGAGCAGTACTTC.

The chain recombines TRBV6-5 with TRBJ2-7; D is unresolved. Trimming removed 0 bases from V and 1 base from J, with 4 bases in between. Germline V CDR1 and CDR2: MNHEY, SVGAGI. The CDR3 runs 13 residues. The CDR3 spells CASSYSISYEQYF. The CDR3 DNA is TGTGCCAGCAGTTACTCGATTTCCTACGAGCAGTACTTC.

This chain joins TRBV5-1 and TRBJ1-4; D is unresolved. Looked up from germline, CDR1 is SGHRS and CDR2 is YFSETQ. CDR3 length: 14 residues. V lost 0 bases, J lost 7 bases, and 10 bases lay in between. The CDR3 region is CASSLVGSTEKLFF. DNA for the CDR3: TGCGCCAGCAGCTTGGTGGGATCTACTGAAAAACTGTTTTTT.

This chain uses TRBV12-3 or TRBV12-4 with TRBJ2-3; D is unclear. V dropped 6 bases and J dropped 5 bases, with 9 bases sitting between them. This CDR3 comprises 12 residues. DNA for the CDR3: TGTGCCAGCAGCCCTAGTATAGATACGCAGTATTTT. This translates into CASSPSIDTQYF.

The chain recombines TRBV5-6 with TRBJ1-5; TRBD1 agrees at 7 bases. V gave up 4 bases and J gave up 1 base; unmatched junction bases: 5. Germline V lookup: CDR1 SGHDT, CDR2 YYEEEE. The CDR3 has 15 residues. CDR3 DNA: TGTGCCAGCAGCGAGACAGGGAGGAGCAATCAGCCCCAGCATTTT. Residues: CASSETGRSNQPQHF.

The chain recombines TRBV5-6 with TRBJ2-1, with 11 nucleotides matching TRBD2. V was clipped by 3 bases and J by 3 bases; unmatched bases: 8. The CDR3 covers 17 residues. The germline V gene encodes CDR1 SGHDT and CDR2 YYEEEE. The CDR3 coding sequence is TGTGCCAGCAGCTCTACACTAGCGGGAGCCCTCTACAATGAGCAGTTCTTC. Its protein is CASSSTLAGALYNEQFF. The full variable domain, with the rest looked up from reference TRBV5-6 and TRBJ2-1, is DAGVTQSPTHLIKTRGQQVTLRCSPKSGHDTVSWYQQALGQGPQFIFQYYEEEERQRGNFPDRFSGHQFPNYSSELNVNALLLGDSALYLCASSSTLAGALYNEQFFGPGTRLTVL.

CDR3 DNA sequence: TGTGCCAGCAGCTGGGGGACAGGGGGGTACGAGCAGTACTTC. This translates into CASSWGTGGYEQYF. The chain is built from TRBV5-6 and TRBJ2-7, with 11 bases lining up with TRBD1. Germline-derived CDR1 and CDR2 are SGHDT and YYEEEE. The junction had 3 bases not matched to a gene; V was cut back by 3 bases and J by 4 bases. The CDR3 totals 14 residues.

This CDR3 reads CASSATGQNQPQHF. The CDR3 DNA reads as TGTGCCAGCAGCGCAACCGGACAGAATCAGCCCCAGCATTTT. The gene calls are TRBV9 and TRBJ1-5, with D perhaps TRBD1 (6 bases). This CDR3 spans 14 amino acids. V was pared by 3 bases and J by 4 bases, with 11 bases between. The germline V gene encodes CDR1 SGDLS and CDR2 YYNGEE. Together with reference TRBV9 and TRBJ1-5, the CDR3 gives the full variable domain: DSGVTQTPKHLITATGQRVTLRCSPRSGDLSVYWYQQSLDQGLQFLIQYYNGEERAKGNILERFSAQQFPDLHSELNLSSLELGDSALYFCASSATGQNQPQHFGDGTRLSIL.

The V gene is TRBV19, the J gene TRBJ2-2; tentatively, D is TRBD1 (5 bases). The CDR3 length is 16 residues. V lost 5 bases and J 4 bases, leaving 17 bases between the germline ends. CDR1 and CDR2 from the germline V gene are LNHDA and SQIVND (reference sequence). CDR3 sequence reads: CASSPRYQGGTGELFF. The DNA of the CDR3 is TGTGCCAGTAGTCCCCGTTACCAGGGTGGCACCGGGGAGCTGTTTTTT.

This chain connects TRBV7-9 to TRBJ2-2; 8 bases line up with TRBD2. Trimming at V came to 3 bases and at J to 6 bases, leaving 9 bases not matched to a gene. This CDR3 has 16 residues. The germline V gene encodes CDR1 SEHNR and CDR2 FQNEAQ (reference sequence). DNA for the CDR3: TGTGCCAGCAGCTTTCTAATAGCGGGGATCCCCGGGGAGCTGTTTTTT. Its translation is CASSFLIAGIPGELFF. The variable domain in full, with the rest retrieved from reference TRBV7-9 and TRBJ2-2, is DTGVSQNPRHKITKRGQNVTFRCDPISEHNRLYWYRQTLGQGPEFLTYFQNEAQLEKSRLLSDRFSAERPKGSFSTLEIQRTEQGDSAMYLCASSFLIAGIPGELFFGEGSRLTVL.

This chain uses TRBV6-1 with TRBJ2-3; 10 nucleotides align to TRBD1. The CDR3 spans 15 residues. CDR1 MNHNS and CDR2 SASEGT come from the germline V gene. V shed 2 bases, J shed 3 bases, and the junction held 2 bases outside the gene matches. The CDR3 sequence is CASSERQGATDTQYF. The CDR3 DNA follows: TGTGCCAGCAGTGAAAGACAGGGGGCGACAGATACGCAGTATTTT.

This chain joins TRBV7-6 and TRBJ2-5, with 10 nucleotides matching TRBD1. CDR1 SGHVS and CDR2 FNYEAQ come from the germline V gene. CDR3 length equals 17 residues. The V segment lost 5 bases and the J segment 1 base; nucleotides outside the gene matches: 10. The CDR3 sequence is CASSITGQGNPQETQYF. CDR3 DNA sequence: TGTGCCAGCAGCATCACGGGACAGGGGAACCCCCAAGAGACCCAGTACTTC.

The V call is TRBV18, the J call TRBJ1-5; perhaps TRBD1 as D (5 bases). The V end lost 3 bases, the J end lost 4 bases, and 13 bases lay between the germline ends. Germline loops: CDR1 KGHSH, CDR2 LQKENI. The CDR3 length is 15 residues. This chain's CDR3 is CASSPTFGQNQPQHF. DNA for the CDR3: TGTGCCAGCTCACCTACTTTTGGACAAAATCAGCCCCAGCATTTT. Full variable domain (outside the CDR3, taken from reference TRBV18 and TRBJ1-5): NAGVMQNPRHLVRRRGQEARLRCSPMKGHSHVYWYRQLPEEGLKFMVYLQKENIIDESGMPKERFSAEFPKEGPSILRIQQVVRGDSAAYFCASSPTFGQNQPQHFGDGTRLSIL.